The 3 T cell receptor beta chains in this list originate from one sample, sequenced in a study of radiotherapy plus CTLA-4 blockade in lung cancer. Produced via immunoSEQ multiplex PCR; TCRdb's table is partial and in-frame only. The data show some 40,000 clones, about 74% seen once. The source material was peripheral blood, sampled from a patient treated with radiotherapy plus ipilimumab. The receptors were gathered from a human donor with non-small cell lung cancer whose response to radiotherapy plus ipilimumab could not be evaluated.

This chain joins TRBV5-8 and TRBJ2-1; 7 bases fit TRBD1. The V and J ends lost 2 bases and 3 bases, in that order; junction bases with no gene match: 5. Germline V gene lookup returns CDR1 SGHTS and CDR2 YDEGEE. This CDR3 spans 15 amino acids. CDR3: CASSLTGQSYNEQFF. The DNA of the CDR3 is TGTGCCAGCAGCTTAACGGGACAGAGCTACAATGAGCAGTTCTTC.

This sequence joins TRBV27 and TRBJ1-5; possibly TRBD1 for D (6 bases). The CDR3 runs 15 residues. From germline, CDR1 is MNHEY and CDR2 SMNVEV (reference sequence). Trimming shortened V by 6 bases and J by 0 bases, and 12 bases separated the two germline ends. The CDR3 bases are TGTGCCAGCAGAACAGGGATAATTAGCAATCAGCCCCAGCATTTT. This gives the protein CASRTGIISNQPQHF.

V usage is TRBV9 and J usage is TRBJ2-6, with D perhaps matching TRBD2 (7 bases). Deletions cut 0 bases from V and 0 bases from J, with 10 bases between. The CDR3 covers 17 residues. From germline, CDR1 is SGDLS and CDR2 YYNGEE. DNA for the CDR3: TGTGCCAGCAGCGTAGTGGGGGGGCCCTCTGGGGCCAACGTCCTGACTTTC. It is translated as CASSVVGGPSGANVLTF. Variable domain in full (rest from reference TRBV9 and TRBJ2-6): DSGVTQTPKHLITATGQRVTLRCSPRSGDLSVYWYQQSLDQGLQFLIQYYNGEERAKGNILERFSAQQFPDLHSELNLSSLELGDSALYFCASSVVGGPSGANVLTFGAGSRLTVL.